This T cell receptor (beta chain) is from a study of shared clonotypes between healthy human individuals. General study points: Larger richness was generally estimated for naive than memory subsets.

A word on this clone: Antigen unknown.

Each replicate PCR on the sorted subsets used 200 to 250 ng DNA (approximately 33,000 T cell genomes). As handled by the study authors: Junction-only sequences without quality scores were provided by ImmunoSEQ, so filtering was different. Clones were read by immunoSEQ multiplex PCR, and TCRdb kept only the in-frame ones, dropping some. V, J and clone size are taken as reported in that table, and D and trimming were inferred from the DNA itself. The data hold about 710,000 clones, with roughly 72% observed a single time. CD45RA+ naive and CD45RA-negative memory subsets were separated from CD4+ cells. The ends were cut back, 5 bases at V and 2 bases at J, with 12 bases in the middle. Germline V gene lookup returns CDR1 SGHTA and CDR2 FQGNSA. The CDR3 length is 14 residues.

This clonotype was sampled from a woman in her twenties or thirties in good health. The sequenced material came from memory CD4+ T cells sorted from blood. The subset here: CD45RA-negative fraction. The chain combines TRBV7-2 with TRBJ1-2; tentative D call: TRBD1 (6 bases). The CDR3 DNA reads TGTGCCAGCAGCCGGGACACGGGGAACTATGGCTACACCTTC. Its translation: CASSRDTGNYGYTF.